The rows below give T cell receptor beta chains drawn from one sample of a study of CD8 T cells in ankylosing spondylitis. TCRdb recomputed calls from the 5' RACE reads with MiXCR, one row per CDR3 protein. The sample yields fewer than 250,000 distinct CDR3 sequences, roughly 32% seen once. Specimen: blood, either unsorted or a sorted T cell fraction (not recorded which). The receptors were sampled from a male donor with ankylosing spondylitis or in good health (not recorded which). The CDR3 runs from the conserved cysteine through the conserved F or W. A D gene is named only where the DNA matches it firmly. The size of a clone is reported for some rows only, either as once, few or many, or as a class for expanded clones.

clone size: .
V gene: TRBV20-1
D gene: .
CDR3 length: 15
J gene: TRBJ2-2
CDR3 DNA: TGCAGTGCTAGGGGTGGCAGGGGCAACACCGGGGAGCTGTTTTTT
CDR3 protein: CSARGGRGNTGELFF

clone size: few
V gene: TRBV20-1
D gene: TRBD1
CDR3 length: 15
J gene: TRBJ2-2
CDR3 DNA: TGCAGTGCGCCGGGACAGGGGGCCGGTACCGGGGAGCTGTTTTTT
CDR3 protein: CSAPGQGAGTGELFF

clone size: once
V gene: TRBV29-1
D gene: TRBD1
CDR3 length: 13
J gene: TRBJ1-2
CDR3 DNA: TGCAGCGTCGGGACAGGGGAAAGGGGTGGCTACACCTTC
CDR3 protein: CSVGTGERGGYTF

clone size: few
V gene: TRBV6-4
D gene: TRBD2
CDR3 length: 13
J gene: TRBJ2-1
CDR3 DNA: TGTGCCAGCAGTTGGACTAGCGGCAATGAGCAGTTCTTC
CDR3 protein: CASSWTSGNEQFF

clone size: few
V gene: TRBV7-2
D gene: TRBD2
CDR3 length: 15
J gene: TRBJ2-1
CDR3 DNA: TGTGCCAGCAGCCTAGCGGGGGGGATTTACAATGAGCAGTTCTTC
CDR3 protein: CASSLAGGIYNEQFF

clone size: few
V gene: TRBV5-6
D gene: TRBD2
CDR3 length: 18
J gene: TRBJ2-1
CDR3 DNA: TGTGCCAGCATATCTGGGTTCGTAGGGACTAGCCGTTACAATGAGCAGTTCTTC
CDR3 protein: CASISGFVGTSRYNEQFF

clone size: .
V gene: TRBV28
D gene: TRBD2
CDR3 length: 13
J gene: TRBJ2-7
CDR3 DNA: TGTGCCAGCACCCGGGAGGACTCCTACGAGCAGTACTTC
CDR3 protein: CASTREDSYEQYF

clone size: .
V gene: TRBV6-1
D gene: TRBD2
CDR3 length: 17
J gene: TRBJ2-2
CDR3 DNA: TGTGCCAGCAGACCCCCTATAGCGGGAACGAGCACCGGGGAGCTGTTTTTT
CDR3 protein: CASRPPIAGTSTGELFF

clone size: .
V gene: TRBV5-1
D gene: TRBD1
CDR3 length: 15
J gene: TRBJ2-1
CDR3 DNA: TGCGCCAGCAGCTTGCTGGGACAGGCGATAGTCAGGCAGTTCTTC
CDR3 protein: CASSLLGQAIVRQFF

clone size: .
V gene: TRBV15
D gene: TRBD2
CDR3 length: 15
J gene: TRBJ2-5
CDR3 DNA: TGTGCCACCGGGGATGGGGAGGGCCAGTGGGAGACCCAGTACTTC
CDR3 protein: CATGDGEGQWETQYF

clone size: few
V gene: TRBV7-2
D gene: .
CDR3 length: 13
J gene: TRBJ2-7
CDR3 DNA: TGTGCCAGCAGCTTTCGTTTCCCCCCCGAGCAGTACTTC
CDR3 protein: CASSFRFPPEQYF

clone size: .
V gene: TRBV7-6
D gene: TRBD1
CDR3 length: 17
J gene: TRBJ2-7
CDR3 DNA: TGTGCCAGCAGCCCACGGGATGGGGGACAGGGGTCCTACGAGCAGTACTTC
CDR3 protein: CASSPRDGGQGSYEQYF

clone size: few
V gene: TRBV6-5
D gene: .
CDR3 length: 13
J gene: TRBJ2-7
CDR3 DNA: TGTGCCAGCAGCCACTCGCCCGTCTACGAGCAGTACTTC
CDR3 protein: CASSHSPVYEQYF

clone size: .
V gene: TRBV11-2
D gene: .
CDR3 length: 17
J gene: TRBJ1-3
CDR3 DNA: TGTGCCAGCAGCTTCGTCAAACGAAGAGGGTCCGGAAACACCATATATTTT
CDR3 protein: CASSFVKRRGSGNTIYF

clone size: many
V gene: TRBV12-3/TRBV12-4
D gene: .
CDR3 length: 13
J gene: TRBJ2-7
CDR3 DNA: TGTGCCAGCAGTTTAAGGGGGGCCTACGAGCAGTACTTC
CDR3 protein: CASSLRGAYEQYF

clone size: few
V gene: TRBV6-5
D gene: .
CDR3 length: 13
J gene: TRBJ2-5
CDR3 DNA: TGTGCCAGCAGTTACTCCTCCAAAGAGACCCAGTACTTC
CDR3 protein: CASSYSSKETQYF

clone size: .
V gene: TRBV11-1
D gene: TRBD1
CDR3 length: 20
J gene: TRBJ2-3
CDR3 DNA: TGTGCCAGCAGCTCTCCACTGCACCAGACAGGGGACTCTAGCACAGATACGCAGTATTTT
CDR3 protein: CASSSPLHQTGDSSTDTQYF

clone size: many
V gene: TRBV20-1
D gene: TRBD2
CDR3 length: 16
J gene: TRBJ2-3
CDR3 DNA: TGCAGTGCTAGGCTAGCGGGGGCCACCGGTAGAGATACGCAGTATTTT
CDR3 protein: CSARLAGATGRDTQYF

clone size: many
V gene: TRBV20-1
D gene: .
CDR3 length: 14
J gene: TRBJ2-1
CDR3 DNA: TGCAGTGCTAGTTTCTGGGGGCGAAACAATGAGCAGTTCTTC
CDR3 protein: CSASFWGRNNEQFF

clone size: .
V gene: TRBV5-1
D gene: .
CDR3 length: 13
J gene: TRBJ1-6
CDR3 DNA: TGCGCCAGCAGCTTCCTAGGGGATTCACCCCTCCACTTT
CDR3 protein: CASSFLGDSPLHF

clone size: few
V gene: TRBV12-3/TRBV12-4
D gene: TRBD2
CDR3 length: 15
J gene: TRBJ2-7
CDR3 DNA: TGTGCCAGCAGTTTGTCGGGAGGATCTATCTACGAGCAGTACTTC
CDR3 protein: CASSLSGGSIYEQYF